This TCR beta chain was sequenced for a study of cytomegalovirus exposure and HLA in healthy donors. In regard to this clone: Its antigen is as yet unknown.

This CDR3 has 15 amino acids. J lost 7 bases, V lost 5 bases, and 8 bases had no gene match. Germline-derived CDR1 and CDR2 are SGHNT and YENEEA. The PCR was carried out with 60 Vbeta primers and 13 Jbeta primers. The protocol was immunoSEQ multiplex PCR, while the TCRdb copy is restricted to in-frame clones and leaves out a portion. The sample lists some 80,000 clones, around three quarters occurring once. Study findings and constraints: Certain indistinguishable V segments, among them TRBV6-2 and TRBV6-3, were excluded. It was reported in a later analysis that an Asian-associated ancestry cluster showed fewer N-insertions than the roughly 670-donor mean. In a later analysis, TCR beta V- and J-gene trimming was associated with a missense DCLRE1C variant.

The sequence came from a man aged 40-50 years in good health and CMV-seronegative. This chain links TRBV11-3 with TRBJ2-2; 9 bases match TRBD1. The sequencing input was PBMCs. The CDR3 bases are TGTGCCAGCAGCCCCAGACAGGGGGTAAACGGGGAGCTGTTTTTT. The encoded protein is CASSPRQGVNGELFF.